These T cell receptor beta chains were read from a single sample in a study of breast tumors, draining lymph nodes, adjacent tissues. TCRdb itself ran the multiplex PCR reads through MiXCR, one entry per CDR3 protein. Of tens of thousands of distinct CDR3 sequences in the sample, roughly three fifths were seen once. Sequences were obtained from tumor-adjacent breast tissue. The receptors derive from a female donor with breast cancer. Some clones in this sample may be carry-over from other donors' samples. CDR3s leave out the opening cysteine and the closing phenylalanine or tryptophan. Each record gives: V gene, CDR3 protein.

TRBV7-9	ASSVTNSNQPQH
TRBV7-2	ASSSTGGPRRYEQY
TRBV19	ASSQGSTYNEQF
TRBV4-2	ASSRGLAVSSYNEQF
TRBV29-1	SVDPYQTSGRGNNEQF
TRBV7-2	ASIIQGVDTQY
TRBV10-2	ASSESPRGQPQH
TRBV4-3	ASSPQENSPLH
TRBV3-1	ASSQDSRGGSAF
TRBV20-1	SARISPYEQY
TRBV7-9	ASSSNNQPQH
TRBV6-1	ASRGDSTFGYT
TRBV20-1	SASQAVGGYGTQY
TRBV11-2	ASGTTGGAF
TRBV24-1	ATSDPRDSNYGYT
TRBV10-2	ASRSLPTDTQY
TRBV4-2	ASSQERGTLHEQY
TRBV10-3	AISETSTDTQY
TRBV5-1	ASSLDADENLF
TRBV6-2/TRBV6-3	ASSYGRGRTEAF
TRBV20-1	SVPKPGGYAQY
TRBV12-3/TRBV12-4	ASSLAVTGQPQH
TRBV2	ASILQSGNTIY
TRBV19	ASRRERDGNTGELF
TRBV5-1	ASSLTSGRQDTQY
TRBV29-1	SVETGLGYEQY
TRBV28	ASYRRTNYGYT
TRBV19	ASSMGTGINSPLH
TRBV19	ASSHRDGDIDTQY
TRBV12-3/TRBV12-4	ASSFYSTDTQY